This TCR beta chain was identified in a study of blood T cell repertoires in COVID-19. Whole-study context: Sites across the United States, Italy and Spain contributed samples from acute and convalescent COVID-19.

Data came from immunoSEQ multiplex PCR; TCRdb stores just in-frame clones and leaves some out. The sample has hundreds of thousands of clones, about 84% seen once. CDR1 MNHEY and CDR2 SVGAGI come from the germline V gene. J lost 8 bases, V lost 6 bases, and 7 bases had no gene match. This CDR3 has 13 amino acids. While infection was still active, Seattle patients were enrolled and then followed longitudinally. The sample comprised peripheral blood. The rearrangement joins TRBV6-5 to TRBJ1-2; TRBD1 agrees at 9 bases. The receptor was isolated from a woman older than 75 with COVID-19, enrolled during active disease. The DNA for the CDR3 is TGTGCCAGCAGCGTTACAGGGGGCCGGGGCTACACCTTC. Residues: CASSVTGGRGYTF.